Below, one TCR beta chain is given with its context. Its antigen is not identified. This entry belongs to a study of response to subunit inactivated influenza vaccine. Points from the study as a whole: Few additional T cells are recruited per seasonal influenza vaccination, authors suggested.

Germline V gives CDR1 MNHEY, CDR2 SMNVEV (reference sequence). The CDR3 spans 17 residues. With V trimmed by 6 bases and J by 5 bases, 14 bases remained unmatched. MiXCR, run by TCRdb on the RT-PCR reads, gives a single entry per CDR3 protein. The sample shows over 400,000 distinct CDR3 sequences, approximately 11% of them seen only once. Sequences were derived from PBMCs from blood, sampled around seven weeks after vaccination. This TCR came from a man aged 50 to 60 who received an inactivated influenza vaccine. The chain combines TRBV27 with TRBJ2-1; 9 nucleotides agree with TRBD2. The CDR3 nucleotides read TGTGCCAGCAGCATCTGGGTAGCGGGGGTATCGAACAATGAGCAGTTCTTC. Translation: CASSIWVAGVSNNEQFF.